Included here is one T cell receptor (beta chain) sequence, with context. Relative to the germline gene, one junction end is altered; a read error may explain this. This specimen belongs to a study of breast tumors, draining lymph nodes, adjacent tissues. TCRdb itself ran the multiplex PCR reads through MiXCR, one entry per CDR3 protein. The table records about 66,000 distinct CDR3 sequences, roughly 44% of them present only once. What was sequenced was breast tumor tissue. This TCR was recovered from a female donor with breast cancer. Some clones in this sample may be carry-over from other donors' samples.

CDR3: CASSLEGSIGGIKPRGAVF. The CDR3 nucleotides read TGTGCCAGCAGCTTAGAAGGAAGTATCGGGGGCATAAAACCCCGGGGAGCTGTTTTT. The V gene is TRBV7-9, the J gene TRBJ2-2, with D perhaps being TRBD1 or TRBD2 (6 bases each). Germline V gives CDR1 SEHNR, CDR2 FQNEAQ (reference sequence). This CDR3 is built from 19 residues.